Listed below are T cell receptor beta chains from one sample, sequenced in a study of shared T cell receptors in the human thymus. This table comes from immunoSEQ multiplex PCR, and its TCRdb copy is limited to in-frame clones, with some not included. This sample has 720,000 or so clones, with around 85% found just once. These records were also assigned to another study, of human thymus T cells.

The sequencing input was thymocytes. These receptor sequences come from a girl less than two years old with a congenital heart defect. Both conserved end residues are part of each CDR3. Fields, in order: clone size, V gene, J gene, CDR3 length, D gene, CDR3 protein, CDR3 DNA. D genes are given only for firm matches. Rows give clone size only sometimes, using once, few, many, or a class for an expanded clone.

>few|TRBV10-3|TRBJ2-3|14|TRBD1
CAISGQGCTDTQYF
TGTGCCATCAGTGGACAGGGATGTACAGATACGCAGTATTTT
>.|TRBV27|TRBJ1-2|14|TRBD1
CASSAHRGANGYTF
TGTGCCAGCAGTGCACACAGGGGGGCCAATGGCTACACCTTC
>.|TRBV5-6|TRBJ2-1|15|TRBD1
CASSFGDRERVEQFF
TGTGCCAGCAGCTTTGGAGACAGGGAACGGGTTGAGCAGTTCTTC
>.|TRBV7-9|TRBJ1-4|14|.
CASSLAGRGEKLFF
TGTGCCAGCAGCCTGGCAGGTCGTGGCGAAAAACTGTTTTTT
>.|TRBV6-6|TRBJ2-5|14|.
CASSFSGAQETQYF
TGTGCCAGCAGTTTCTCAGGGGCGCAAGAGACCCAGTACTTC
>.|TRBV4-3|TRBJ1-5|17|TRBD1
CASSQDRTTGVNQPQHF
TGCGCCAGCAGCCAAGATAGGACGACAGGGGTCAATCAGCCCCAGCATTTT
>.|TRBV29-1|TRBJ2-5|10|.
CSVSGETQYF
TGCAGCGTTTCGGGGGAGACCCAGTACTTC
>.|TRBV20-1|TRBJ1-1|10|TRBD1
CSARGGGQAF
TGCAGTGCCAGAGGGGGTGGACAGGCTTTT
>.|TRBV19|TRBJ1-5|16|.
CASSIARRQGHQPQHF
TGTGCCAGTAGTATAGCCAGAAGGCAGGGGCATCAGCCCCAGCATTTT
>.|TRBV10-3|TRBJ1-1|12|.
CAIRSDNTEAFF
TGTGCCATCAGGAGCGATAACACTGAAGCTTTCTTT
>.|TRBV18|TRBJ1-2|15|TRBD1
CASSPRTGGYYGYTF
TGTGCCAGCTCACCGAGGACAGGGGGCTACTATGGCTACACCTTC
>.|TRBV5-4|TRBJ2-1|11|.
CASSLNRNQFF
TGTGCCAGCAGCTTGAACAGGAACCAGTTCTTC
>.|TRBV5-1|TRBJ2-6|18|TRBD1
CASSLVLGQASGANVLTF
TGCGCCAGCAGCTTGGTGCTAGGACAGGCCTCTGGGGCCAACGTCCTGACTTTC
>.|TRBV7-3|TRBJ2-1|15|.
CASSFAQGPTNEQFF
TGTGCCAGCAGCTTCGCGCAGGGGCCGACCAATGAGCAGTTCTTC
>.|TRBV29-1|TRBJ2-5|15|.
CSVAYRPHGQETQYF
TGCAGCGTTGCTTACAGACCCCATGGTCAAGAGACCCAGTACTTC
>.|TRBV19|TRBJ1-2|11|.
CASSRRQSRTF
TGTGCCAGTAGTCGCCGACAATCACGGACCTTC
>.|TRBV7-2|TRBJ2-1|17|.
CASSLAFSDRTYNEQFF
TGTGCCAGCAGCTTAGCCTTTTCCGACAGAACCTACAATGAGCAGTTCTTC
>.|TRBV5-5|TRBJ1-5|13|.
CASSLDYNQPQHF
TGTGCCAGCAGCTTGGATTACAATCAGCCCCAGCATTTT
>.|TRBV29-1|TRBJ2-2|16|TRBD2
CSVGMRGGGEAGELFF
TGCAGCGTTGGCATGCGGGGGGGCGGGGAGGCCGGGGAGCTGTTTTTT
>.|TRBV12-5|TRBJ2-2|17|TRBD2
CASGPRRGSNNTGELFF
TGTGCTAGTGGCCCCAGGCGGGGGTCCAATAACACCGGGGAGCTGTTTTTT
>.|TRBV4-1|TRBJ1-2|15|.
CASSQGTDRNYGYTF
TGCGCCAGCAGCCAAGGAACGGACAGAAACTATGGCTACACCTTC
>.|TRBV29-1|TRBJ2-1|13|.
CSASGESYIEQFF
TGCAGCGCCTCGGGAGAATCCTACATTGAGCAGTTCTTC
>few|TRBV9|TRBJ2-1|19|.
CASSVGGAPTPPGYNEQFF
TGTGCCAGCAGCGTAGGCGGGGCACCCACTCCTCCCGGTTACAATGAGCAGTTCTTC
>.|TRBV11-1|TRBJ1-5|13|.
CASSLAPSQPQHF
TGTGCCAGCAGCTTAGCCCCCAGTCAGCCCCAGCATTTT
>.|TRBV28|TRBJ2-7|17|TRBD2
CASSLWPGGQGDYEQYF
TGTGCCAGCAGTTTGTGGCCGGGGGGGCAGGGAGACTACGAGCAGTACTTC
>few|TRBV4-3|TRBJ2-2|22|TRBD1
CASSQDLPRDRGVTTNTGELFF
TGCGCCAGCAGCCAAGATCTACCCCGGGACAGGGGCGTTACGACGAACACCGGGGAGCTGTTTTTT
>.|TRBV5-1|TRBJ1-1|12|.
CASGAGPSEAFF
TGCGCCAGCGGCGCAGGGCCCTCTGAAGCTTTCTTT
>.|TRBV14|TRBJ2-7|17|.
CASSQESRGTPSYEQYF
TGTGCCAGCAGCCAAGAAAGTCGAGGGACTCCTTCCTACGAGCAGTACTTC
>.|TRBV6-5|TRBJ2-7|15|TRBD1
CASSYSGTVSYEQYF
TGTGCCAGCAGTTACTCAGGGACAGTCTCCTACGAGCAGTACTTC
>.|TRBV25-1|TRBJ2-7|12|.
CASTERNYEQYF
TGTGCCAGCACCGAGCGGAACTACGAGCAGTACTTC
>.|TRBV18|TRBJ2-1|16|.
CASSPTDGTGIDEQFF
TGTGCCAGCTCGCCTACTGACGGGACTGGTATAGATGAGCAGTTCTTC
>.|TRBV2|TRBJ1-3|12|.
CASSPQGTTIYF
TGTGCCAGCAGCCCACAGGGAACCACCATATATTTT
>.|TRBV5-1|TRBJ1-1|15|.
CASSSSESQNTEAFF
TGCGCCAGCAGCTCCAGCGAGTCTCAGAACACTGAAGCTTTCTTT
>.|TRBV5-4|TRBJ1-2|13|.
CASNLDSTYGYTF
TGTGCCAGCAACCTGGACAGCACCTATGGCTACACCTTC
>.|TRBV4-1|TRBJ2-7|16|.
CASSQDLNNPTYEQYF
TGCGCCAGCAGCCAAGATTTGAACAACCCGACCTACGAGCAGTACTTC
>.|TRBV10-3|TRBJ1-2|15|.
CAIRSPLRRGYGYTF
TGTGCCATCAGGTCCCCCTTACGACGGGGCTATGGCTACACCTTC
>.|TRBV6-5|TRBJ1-1|13|.
CASSTGLSTEAFF
TGTGCCAGCAGTACGGGACTCAGCACTGAAGCTTTCTTT
>.|TRBV2|TRBJ1-2|17|.
CASSDRLTATIGYGYTF
TGTGCCAGCAGTGACCGCCTGACAGCCACCATTGGCTATGGCTACACCTTC
>.|TRBV5-4|TRBJ1-6|17|.
CASSLVRGDPYNSPLHF
TGTGCCAGCAGCTTGGTCAGGGGAGACCCCTATAATTCACCCCTCCACTTT
>.|TRBV6-6|TRBJ1-3|14|.
CASRPGQIRDTIYF
TGTGCCAGCAGACCTGGACAGATTCGTGACACCATATATTTT
>few|TRBV19|TRBJ1-1|14|.
CASSMPLENTEAFF
TGTGCCAGTAGTATGCCCCTAGAGAACACTGAAGCTTTCTTT
>.|TRBV5-1|TRBJ1-1|18|TRBD1
CASSLDPRGQSIYTEAFF
TGCGCCAGCAGCTTGGATCCCCGGGGACAGTCCATATACACTGAAGCTTTCTTT
>.|TRBV5-1|TRBJ2-1|16|TRBD2
CASSWDLAGPGNEQFF
TGCGCCAGCAGCTGGGACCTAGCGGGACCGGGGAATGAGCAGTTCTTC
>.|TRBV7-2|TRBJ1-5|18|TRBD1
CASSLERQGIAGNQPQHF
TGTGCCAGCAGCTTAGAGAGACAGGGAATTGCGGGCAATCAGCCCCAGCATTTT
>.|TRBV5-1|TRBJ1-4|15|TRBD1
CASSSSGQGGKKLFF
TGCGCCAGCAGCTCATCCGGACAGGGCGGCAAAAAACTGTTTTTT
>once|TRBV7-8|TRBJ1-1|16|.
CASSLVGPREDTEAFF
TGTGCCAGCAGCTTAGTCGGTCCCAGGGAAGACACTGAAGCTTTCTTT
>.|TRBV9|TRBJ1-2|17|TRBD1
CASSAGQGTSPNYGYTF
TGTGCCAGCAGCGCCGGACAGGGGACGTCCCCAAACTATGGCTACACCTTC
>.|TRBV15|TRBJ2-1|17|.
CATSRVRDRGACNEQFF
TGTGCCACCAGCAGAGTGAGGGACCGGGGGGCCTGCAATGAGCAGTTCTTC